What follows describes a single T cell receptor beta chain. Preparation of the TCRbeta library was carried out with unique molecular identifiers. TCRdb called the PCR reads again in MiXCR, with one record for every CDR3 protein. The sample has some 830,000 distinct CDR3 sequences, roughly 15% seen once. The sample originates from a study of T-cell reconstitution after alpha-beta-depleted transplantation in children. The sequencing here drew on PBMCs, mostly from graft donor cells, taken 360 days after TCRalphabeta/CD19-depleted stem cell transplant. This sequence was found in a male patient between 5 and 17 years old who had a stem cell transplant for acute lymphoblastic leukemia, so the T cells may come from the graft donor.

The CDR3 loop is CASSWGPSPGGETQYF. The CDR3 nucleotides are TGTGCCAGCAGCTGGGGACCCTCCCCCGGCGGGGAGACCCAGTACTTC. This sequence joins TRBV7-9 and TRBJ2-5; D could derive from TRBD1 or TRBD2 (5 bases each). Germline V gene sequence: CDR1 SEHNR, CDR2 FQNEAQ (reference sequence). CDR3 length equals 16 residues. Between the trimmed V and J ends, which lost 4 bases and 5 bases, there was a span of 20 bases. The full variable domain, rest sourced from reference TRBV7-9 and TRBJ2-5, is DTGVSQNPRHKITKRGQNVTFRCDPISEHNRLYWYRQTLGQGPEFLTYFQNEAQLEKSRLLSDRFSAERPKGSFSTLEIQRTEQGDSAMYLCASSWGPSPGGETQYFGPGTRLLVL.